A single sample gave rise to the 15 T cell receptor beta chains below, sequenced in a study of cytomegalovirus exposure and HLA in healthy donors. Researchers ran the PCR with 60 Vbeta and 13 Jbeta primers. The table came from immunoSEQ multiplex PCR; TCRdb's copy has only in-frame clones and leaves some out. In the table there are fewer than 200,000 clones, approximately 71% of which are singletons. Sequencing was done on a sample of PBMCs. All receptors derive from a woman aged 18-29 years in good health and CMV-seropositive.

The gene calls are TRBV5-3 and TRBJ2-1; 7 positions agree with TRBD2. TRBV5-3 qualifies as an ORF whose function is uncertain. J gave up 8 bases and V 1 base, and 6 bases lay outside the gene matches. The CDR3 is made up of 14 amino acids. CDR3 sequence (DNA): TGTGCCAGAAGCTTGCGGGGGGAATCAGATGAGCAGTTCTTC. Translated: CARSLRGESDEQFF.

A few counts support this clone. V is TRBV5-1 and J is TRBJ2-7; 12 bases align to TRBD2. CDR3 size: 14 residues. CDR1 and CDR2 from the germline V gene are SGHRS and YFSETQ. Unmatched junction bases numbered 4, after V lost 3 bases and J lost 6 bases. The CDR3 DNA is TGCGCCAGCAGCTGGGGACTAGCGGGTGGCGAGCAGTACTTC. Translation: CASSWGLAGGEQYF.

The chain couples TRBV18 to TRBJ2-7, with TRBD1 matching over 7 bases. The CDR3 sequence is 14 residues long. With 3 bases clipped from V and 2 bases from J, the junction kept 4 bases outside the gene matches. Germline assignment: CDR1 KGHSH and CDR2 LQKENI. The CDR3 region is CASSPGDSTYEQYF. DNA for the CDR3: TGTGCCAGCTCACCCGGGGACAGTACCTACGAGCAGTACTTC.

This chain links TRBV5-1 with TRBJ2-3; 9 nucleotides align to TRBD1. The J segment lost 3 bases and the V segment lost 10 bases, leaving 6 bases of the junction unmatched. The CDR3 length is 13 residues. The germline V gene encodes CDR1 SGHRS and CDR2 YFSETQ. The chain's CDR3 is CAGSTGGTDTQYF. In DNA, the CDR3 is TGCGCCGGCTCGACAGGGGGAACAGATACGCAGTATTTT.

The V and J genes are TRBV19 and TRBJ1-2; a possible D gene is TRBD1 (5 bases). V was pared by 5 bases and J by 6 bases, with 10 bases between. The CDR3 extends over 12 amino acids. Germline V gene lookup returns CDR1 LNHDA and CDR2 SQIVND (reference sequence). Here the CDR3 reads CASSVAGDGYTF. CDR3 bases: TGTGCCAGTAGTGTAGCGGGGGATGGCTACACCTTC.

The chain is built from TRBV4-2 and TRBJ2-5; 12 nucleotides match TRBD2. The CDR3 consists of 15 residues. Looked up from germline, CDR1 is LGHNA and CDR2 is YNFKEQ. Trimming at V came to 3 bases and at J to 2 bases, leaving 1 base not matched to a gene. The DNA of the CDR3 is TGTGCCAGCAGCCAGCTAGCGGGGGGGCAAGAGACCCAGTACTTC. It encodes CASSQLAGGQETQYF.

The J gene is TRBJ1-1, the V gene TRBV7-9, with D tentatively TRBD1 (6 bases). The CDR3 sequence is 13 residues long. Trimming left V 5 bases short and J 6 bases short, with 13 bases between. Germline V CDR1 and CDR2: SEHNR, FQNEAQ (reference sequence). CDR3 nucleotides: TGTGCCAGCAGCCTCGGACAGAGCGCTGAAGCTTTCTTT. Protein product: CASSLGQSAEAFF.

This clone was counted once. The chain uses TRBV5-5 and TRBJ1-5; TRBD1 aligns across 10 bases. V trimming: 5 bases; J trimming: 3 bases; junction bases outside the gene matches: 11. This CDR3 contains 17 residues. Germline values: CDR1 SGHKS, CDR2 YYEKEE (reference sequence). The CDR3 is CASSPNPGQGPNQPQHF. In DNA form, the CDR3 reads TGTGCCAGCAGTCCTAATCCGGGACAGGGGCCCAATCAGCCCCAGCATTTT. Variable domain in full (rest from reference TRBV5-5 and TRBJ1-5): DAGVTQSPTHLIKTRGQQVTLRCSPISGHKSVSWYQQVLGQGPQFIFQYYEKEERGRGNFPDRFSARQFPNYSSELNVNALLLGDSALYLCASSPNPGQGPNQPQHFGDGTRLSIL.

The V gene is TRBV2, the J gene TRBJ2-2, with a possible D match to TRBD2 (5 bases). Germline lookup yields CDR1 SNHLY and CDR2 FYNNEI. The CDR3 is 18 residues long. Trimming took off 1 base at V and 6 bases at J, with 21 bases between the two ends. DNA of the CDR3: TGTGCCAGCAGTGAAGACATTGCGGGCGGCCCTAGGGCCGGGGAGCTGTTTTTT. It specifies CASSEDIAGGPRAGELFF.

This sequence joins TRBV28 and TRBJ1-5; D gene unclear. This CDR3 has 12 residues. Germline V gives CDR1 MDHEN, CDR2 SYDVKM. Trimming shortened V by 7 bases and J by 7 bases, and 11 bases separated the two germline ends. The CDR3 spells CASTITQQPQHF. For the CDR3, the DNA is TGTGCCAGCACCATCACCCAGCAGCCCCAGCATTTT.

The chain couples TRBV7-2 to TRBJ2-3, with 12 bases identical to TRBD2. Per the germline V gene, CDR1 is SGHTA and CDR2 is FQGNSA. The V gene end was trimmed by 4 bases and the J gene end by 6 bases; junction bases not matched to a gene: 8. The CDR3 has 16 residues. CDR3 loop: CASSSMTSGGSDTQYF. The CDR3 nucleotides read TGTGCCAGCAGCTCGATGACTAGCGGGGGATCTGATACGCAGTATTTT.

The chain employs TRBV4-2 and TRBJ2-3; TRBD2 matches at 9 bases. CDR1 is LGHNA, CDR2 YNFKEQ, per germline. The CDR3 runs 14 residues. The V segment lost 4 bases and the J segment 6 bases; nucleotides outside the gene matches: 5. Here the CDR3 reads CASSPRGGEDTQYF. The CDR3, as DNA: TGTGCCAGCAGCCCGCGGGGGGGGGAGGATACGCAGTATTTT.

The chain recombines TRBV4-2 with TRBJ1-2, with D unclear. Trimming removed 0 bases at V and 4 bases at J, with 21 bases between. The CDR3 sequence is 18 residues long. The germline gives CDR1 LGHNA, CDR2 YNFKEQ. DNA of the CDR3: TGTGCCAGCAGCCAAGATCGGCGGTGGTCCAGCCAAGGCTATGGCTACACCTTC. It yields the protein CASSQDRRWSSQGYGYTF.

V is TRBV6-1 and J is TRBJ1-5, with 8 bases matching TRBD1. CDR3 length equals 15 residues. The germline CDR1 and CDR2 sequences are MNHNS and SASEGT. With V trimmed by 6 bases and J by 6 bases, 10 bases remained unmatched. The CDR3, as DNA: TGTGCCAGCAGCCCCGACAGGGGAGGCCCTCAGCCCCAGCATTTT. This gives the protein CASSPDRGGPQPQHF.

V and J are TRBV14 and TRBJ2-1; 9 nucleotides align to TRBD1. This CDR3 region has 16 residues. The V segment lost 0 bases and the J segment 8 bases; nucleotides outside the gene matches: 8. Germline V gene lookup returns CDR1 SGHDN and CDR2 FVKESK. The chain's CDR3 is CASSQDFGTGYHEQFF. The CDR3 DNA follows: TGTGCCAGCAGCCAAGATTTTGGGACAGGGTACCATGAGCAGTTCTTC.